Listed below are T cell receptor beta chains from one sample, sequenced in a study of blood T cells in healthy people across ages. TCRdb fed the 5' RACE reads into MiXCR, producing one record per CDR3 protein. Of about 1.1 million distinct CDR3 sequences detected, roughly two fifths appear once; the ten largest clones hold around 13%. The sequencing input was blood. These receptors all stem from a man aged 18 to 29 in good health. The CDR3 runs from the conserved cysteine through the conserved F or W. D genes are given only for firm matches. For some rows the clone size is stated as once, few or many, or as a class when expanded; others skip it.

abundance | j_gene | v_gene | d_gene | CDR3aa | CDR3nt
NA | TRBJ1-5 | TRBV20-1 | NA | CSARAAQGWSNQPQHF | TGCAGTGCTAGAGCGGCGCAGGGGTGGAGCAATCAGCCCCAGCATTTT
many | TRBJ2-3 | TRBV29-1 | NA | CSVRHLSTDTQYF | TGCAGCGTCAGACACCTTAGCACAGATACGCAGTATTTT
few | TRBJ1-1 | TRBV7-9 | NA | CASCEGNTEAFF | TGTGCCAGCTGCGAGGGGAACACTGAAGCTTTCTTT
NA | TRBJ1-1 | TRBV6-5 | NA | CAGSSRTAGNTEAFF | TGTGCCGGCAGTTCTAGGACAGCGGGGAACACTGAAGCTTTCTTT
NA | TRBJ1-4 | TRBV21-1 | NA | CASSKVRAAPNRTGRREKLFF | TGTGCCAGCAGCAAAGTTCGTGCGGCGCCGAATCGGACAGGGCGGCGTGAAAAACTGTTTTTT
NA | TRBJ2-2 | TRBV12-3/TRBV12-4 | NA | CASSESQAPNTGELFF | TGTGCCAGCAGCGAGAGTCAGGCGCCGAACACCGGGGAGCTGTTTTTT
NA | TRBJ2-1 | TRBV4-2 | NA | CASSLGGLPDYNEQFF | TGTGCCAGCAGCCTAGGGGGACTCCCCGATTACAATGAGCAGTTCTTC
many | TRBJ1-5 | TRBV7-2 | TRBD1 | CASSLGGYSNQPQHF | TGTGCCAGCAGCCTAGGGGGCTATAGCAATCAGCCCCAGCATTTT
NA | TRBJ1-2 | TRBV10-3 | TRBD1 | CAISDFSTGDYGYTF | TGTGCCATCAGTGATTTTTCCACAGGGGACTATGGCTACACCTTC
NA | TRBJ1-2 | TRBV21-1 | NA | CARNGRSVYSYTF | TGTGCCAGGAATGGTAGATCCGTTTATAGCTACACCTTC
NA | TRBJ1-1 | TRBV7-9 | NA | CASSPGQAEAFF | TGTGCCAGCAGTCCGGGACAAGCTGAAGCTTTCTTT
NA | TRBJ2-7 | TRBV4-3 | NA | CASSHDQGSYEQYF | TGCGCCAGCAGCCATGATCAGGGTTCCTACGAGCAGTACTTC
NA | TRBJ2-5 | TRBV5-6 | NA | CASSPPWTQQETQYF | TGTGCCAGCAGCCCCCCTTGGACACAACAAGAGACCCAGTACTTC